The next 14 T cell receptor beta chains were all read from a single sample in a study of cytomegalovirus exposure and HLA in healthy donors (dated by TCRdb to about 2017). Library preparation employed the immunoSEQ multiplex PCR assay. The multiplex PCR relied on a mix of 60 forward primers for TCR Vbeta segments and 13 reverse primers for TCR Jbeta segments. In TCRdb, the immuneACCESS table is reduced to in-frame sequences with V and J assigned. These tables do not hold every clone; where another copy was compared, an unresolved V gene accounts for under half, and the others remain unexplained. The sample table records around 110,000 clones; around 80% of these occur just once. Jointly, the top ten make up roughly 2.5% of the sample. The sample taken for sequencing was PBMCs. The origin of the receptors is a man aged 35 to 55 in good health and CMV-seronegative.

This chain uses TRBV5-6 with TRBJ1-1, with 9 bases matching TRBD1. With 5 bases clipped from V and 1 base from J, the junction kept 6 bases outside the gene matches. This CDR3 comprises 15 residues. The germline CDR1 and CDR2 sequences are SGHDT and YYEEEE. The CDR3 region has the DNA TGTGCCAGCAGGCGAACAGGGGGCGCGAACACTGAAGCTTTCTTT. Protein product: CASRRTGGANTEAFF.

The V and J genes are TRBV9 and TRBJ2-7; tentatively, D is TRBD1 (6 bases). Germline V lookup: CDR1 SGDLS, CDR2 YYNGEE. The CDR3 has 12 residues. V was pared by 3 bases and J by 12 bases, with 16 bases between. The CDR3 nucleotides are TGTGCCAGCAGCGGATCCACAGGGAGTCGGTACTTC. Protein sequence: CASSGSTGSRYF.

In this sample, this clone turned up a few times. CDR3 in amino acids: CASSLGEAIPEAFF. The DNA for the CDR3 is TGCGCCAGCAGCTTAGGAGAGGCGATCCCTGAAGCTTTCTTT. This chain links TRBV5-1 with TRBJ1-1; no firm D call. Germline values: CDR1 SGHRS, CDR2 YFSETQ. The CDR3 runs 14 residues. Trimming removed 2 bases at V and 6 bases at J, with 14 bases between.

CDR3 amino acids: CASSRDRVAGGNQPQHF. In DNA form, the CDR3 reads TGTGCCAGCAGCCGGGACAGGGTCGCGGGTGGCAATCAGCCCCAGCATTTT. The rearrangement uses TRBV7-8 and TRBJ1-5; 9 nucleotides match TRBD1. Trimming cost V 5 bases and J 2 bases; bases outside gene matches: 10. CDR1 and CDR2 (germline): SGHVS, FQNEAQ. CDR3 length: 17 residues.

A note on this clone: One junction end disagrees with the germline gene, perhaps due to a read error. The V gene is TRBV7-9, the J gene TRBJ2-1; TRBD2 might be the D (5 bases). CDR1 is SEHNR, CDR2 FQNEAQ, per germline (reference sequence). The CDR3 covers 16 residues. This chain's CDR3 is CSSSLAEGSAYNEQFF. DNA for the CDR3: TGTTCCAGCAGCTTAGCTGAGGGCTCAGCCTACAATGAGCAGTTCTTC.

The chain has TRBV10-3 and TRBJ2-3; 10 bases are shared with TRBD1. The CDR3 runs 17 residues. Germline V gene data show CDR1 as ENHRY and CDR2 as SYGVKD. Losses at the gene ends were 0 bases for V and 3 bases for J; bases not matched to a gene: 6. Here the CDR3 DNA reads TGTGCCATCAGTGAGTCGAAGGGGACAGGGGTGACAGATACGCAGTATTTT. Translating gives CAISESKGTGVTDTQYF.

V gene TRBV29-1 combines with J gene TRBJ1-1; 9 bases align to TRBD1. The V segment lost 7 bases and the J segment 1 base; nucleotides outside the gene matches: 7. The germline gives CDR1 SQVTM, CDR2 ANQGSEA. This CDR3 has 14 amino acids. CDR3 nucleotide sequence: TGCAGCGCTACAGTGGGACAGGGGAACACTGAAGCTTTCTTT. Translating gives CSATVGQGNTEAFF.

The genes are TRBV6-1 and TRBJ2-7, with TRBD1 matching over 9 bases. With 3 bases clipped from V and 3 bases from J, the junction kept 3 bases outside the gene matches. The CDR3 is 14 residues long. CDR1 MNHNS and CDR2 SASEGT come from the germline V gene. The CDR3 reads CASSEGQGGYEQYF. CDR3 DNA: TGTGCCAGCAGTGAGGGACAGGGTGGCTACGAGCAGTACTTC.

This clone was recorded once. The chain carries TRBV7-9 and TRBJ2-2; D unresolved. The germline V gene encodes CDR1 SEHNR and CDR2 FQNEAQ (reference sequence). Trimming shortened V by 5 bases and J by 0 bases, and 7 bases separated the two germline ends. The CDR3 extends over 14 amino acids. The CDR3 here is CASSAPANTGELFF. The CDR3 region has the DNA TGTGCCAGCAGCGCCCCAGCGAACACCGGGGAGCTGTTTTTT.

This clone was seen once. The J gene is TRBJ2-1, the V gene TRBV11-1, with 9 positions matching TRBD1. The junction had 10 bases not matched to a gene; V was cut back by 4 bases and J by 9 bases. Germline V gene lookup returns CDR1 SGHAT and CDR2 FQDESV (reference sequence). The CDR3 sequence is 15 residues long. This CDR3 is CASSSQDRGGGEQFF. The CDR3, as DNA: TGTGCCAGCAGCTCCCAGGACAGGGGAGGGGGTGAGCAGTTCTTC.

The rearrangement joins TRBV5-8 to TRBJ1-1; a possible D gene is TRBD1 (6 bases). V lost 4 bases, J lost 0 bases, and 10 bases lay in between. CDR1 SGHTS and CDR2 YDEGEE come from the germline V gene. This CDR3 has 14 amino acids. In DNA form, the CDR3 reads TGTGCCAGCAGCGCGGACAGACTGAACACTGAAGCTTTCTTT. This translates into CASSADRLNTEAFF.

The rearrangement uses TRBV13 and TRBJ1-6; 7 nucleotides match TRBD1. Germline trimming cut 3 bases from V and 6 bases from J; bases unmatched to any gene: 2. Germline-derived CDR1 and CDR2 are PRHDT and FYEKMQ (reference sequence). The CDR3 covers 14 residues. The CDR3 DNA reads TGTGCCAGCAGCTTTGGGACAGCTAATTCACCCCTCCACTTT. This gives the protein CASSFGTANSPLHF.

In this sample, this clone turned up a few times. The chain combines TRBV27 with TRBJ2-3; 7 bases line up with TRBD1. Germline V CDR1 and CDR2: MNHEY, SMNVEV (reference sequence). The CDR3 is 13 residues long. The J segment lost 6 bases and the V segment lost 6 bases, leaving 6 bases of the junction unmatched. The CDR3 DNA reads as TGTGCCAGCAGGAGGGGGCCCCTTGATACGCAGTATTTT. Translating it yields CASRRGPLDTQYF.

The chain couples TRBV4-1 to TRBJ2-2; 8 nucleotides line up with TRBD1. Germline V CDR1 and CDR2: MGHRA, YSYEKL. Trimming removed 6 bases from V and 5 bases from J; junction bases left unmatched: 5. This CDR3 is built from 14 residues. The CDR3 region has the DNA TGCGCCAGCAGAGAGACAGGGGCTACCGGGGAGCTGTTTTTT. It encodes CASRETGATGELFF.